Presented here are 16 T cell receptor beta chains from one specimen sequenced in a study of cytotoxic CD8 clonotypes in ibrutinib-treated CLL. Profiled with immunoSEQ multiplex PCR; TCRdb holds only in-frame clones, not every one. This repertoire shows tens of thousands of clones, around 75% found once; its top ten account for approximately 7.3%. The sample here was PBMCs, taken before ibrutinib treatment. Receptors originate from a human donor with chronic lymphocytic leukemia.

This chain links TRBV15 with TRBJ1-5; D perhaps matches TRBD1 (5 bases). There are 15 residues in the CDR3. V lost 3 bases to trimming and J lost 5 bases, with 14 bases between them. Per germline, CDR1 LNHNV and CDR2 YYDKDF (reference sequence). The CDR3 DNA reads TGTGCCACCAGCAGCTTTAAGCAGGGTCATCAGCCCCAGCATTTT. Translated, it gives CATSSFKQGHQPQHF.

In this sample, this clone turned up a few times. The chain couples TRBV14 to TRBJ1-3, with unresolved D. Germline V gives CDR1 SGHDN, CDR2 FVKESK. CDR3 size: 15 residues. The V end was cut by 4 bases, the J end by 0 bases, with 10 bases between. In DNA form, the CDR3 reads TGTGCCAGCAGCCCTCTGGGAGGCTCTGGAAACACCATATATTTT. It specifies CASSPLGGSGNTIYF.

The rearrangement joins TRBV2 to TRBJ2-7, with D tentatively TRBD1 (5 bases). Trimming stripped 2 bases from V and 0 bases from J, with 8 bases between. Germline V lookup: CDR1 SNHLY, CDR2 FYNNEI. This CDR3 comprises 14 residues. CDR3 bases: TGTGCCAGCAGTGAATGGGGCAGCTCCTACGAGCAGTACTTC. Protein: CASSEWGSSYEQYF.

The rearrangement uses TRBV7-9 and TRBJ2-7; possibly TRBD1 for D (6 bases). Germline CDR1 SEHNR, CDR2 FQNEAQ (reference sequence). The CDR3 loop spans 12 amino acids. With 8 bases removed from V and 2 bases from J, the gap between germline ends came to 10 bases. The CDR3 DNA sequence: TGTGCCAGCGGGGCAGGGGCCTACGAGCAGTACTTC. Protein sequence: CASGAGAYEQYF.

Here the CDR3 reads CASSPRTGNTDTQYF. CDR3 sequence (DNA): TGTGCCAGCAGTCCCCGGACAGGGAACACAGATACGCAGTATTTT. The rearrangement links TRBV6-6 to TRBJ2-3; TRBD1 matches at 8 bases. J gave up 2 bases and V 5 bases, and 6 bases lay outside the gene matches. The CDR3 is made up of 15 amino acids. Per the germline V gene, CDR1 is MNHNY and CDR2 is SVGAGI (reference sequence).

The chain joins TRBV11-3 to TRBJ1-2; a possible D gene is TRBD1 (5 bases). The length of the CDR3 is 17 residues. The V gene lost 2 bases and the J gene lost 8 bases, with 24 bases spanning the gap. Per the germline V gene, CDR1 is SGHNT and CDR2 is YENEEA. This chain's CDR3 is CASSLMGQGRRVSGYTF. As DNA, the CDR3 is TGTGCCAGCAGCTTAATGGGCCAGGGACGGAGGGTGAGCGGCTACACCTTC.

The chain links TRBV5-1 to TRBJ1-1, with D perhaps matching TRBD1 (6 bases). Germline CDR1 SGHRS, CDR2 YFSETQ. CDR3 length: 14 amino acids. V lost 4 bases and J lost 1, with 11 bases in between. The CDR3 sequence: CASSLRDTNTEAFF. In DNA form, the CDR3 reads TGCGCCAGCAGCCTCCGGGACACGAACACTGAAGCTTTCTTT. The full variable domain, completed using reference TRBV5-1 and TRBJ1-1, is KAGVTQTPRYLIKTRGQQVTLSCSPISGHRSVSWYQQTPGQGLQFLFEYFSETQRNKGNFPGRFSGRQFSNSRSEMNVSTLELGDSALYLCASSLRDTNTEAFFGQGTRLTVV.

The chain uses TRBV2 and TRBJ2-6; D is undetermined. This CDR3 is built from 15 residues. Germline V gives CDR1 SNHLY, CDR2 FYNNEI. The ends were cut back, 2 bases at V and 0 bases at J, with 5 bases in the middle. DNA of the CDR3: TGTGCCAGCAGTGAAACCAGCTCTGGGGCCAACGTCCTGACTTTC. Translating it yields CASSETSSGANVLTF.

V is TRBV2 and J is TRBJ2-3; D may be TRBD1 (6 bases). This CDR3 is 16 amino acids long. Germline V gene lookup returns CDR1 SNHLY and CDR2 FYNNEI. V gave up 5 bases and J gave up 0 bases, with 15 bases separating them. In nucleotides, the CDR3 is TGTGCCAGCAGTCGCCTGGGGGCTACTAGCACAGATACGCAGTATTTT. It specifies CASSRLGATSTDTQYF.

This clone was counted between two and nine times. The chain has TRBV28 and TRBJ2-7; no clear D gene. Per germline, CDR1 MDHEN and CDR2 SYDVKM. This CDR3 is built from 13 residues. V was trimmed by 7 bases and J by 6 bases, leaving 16 bases between them. CDR3 sequence: CASTYTAPGEQYF. CDR3 bases: TGTGCCAGCACCTACACAGCCCCCGGCGAGCAGTACTTC.

This clone appeared a few times. The chain is built from TRBV5-1 and TRBJ2-7; D not certain. There are 13 residues in the CDR3. Germline values: CDR1 SGHRS, CDR2 YFSETQ. V was pared by 1 base and J by 3 bases, with 8 bases between. The CDR3: CASSLNGRYEQYF. For the CDR3, the DNA is TGCGCCAGCAGCTTGAATGGACGCTACGAGCAGTACTTC.

This chain links TRBV30 with TRBJ1-2; D remains ambiguous. The V end was cut by 4 bases, the J end by 2 bases, with 5 bases between. Germline V gene data show CDR1 as GTSNPN and CDR2 as SVGIG (reference sequence). The CDR3 sequence is 11 residues long. CDR3 protein: CAWMKNYGYTF. DNA of the CDR3: TGTGCCTGGATGAAAAACTATGGCTACACCTTC.

V is TRBV29-1 and J is TRBJ1-1, with 8 nucleotides matching TRBD1. Germline loops: CDR1 SQVTM, CDR2 ANQGSEA. The V segment lost 1 base and the J segment 8 bases; nucleotides outside the gene matches: 3. The CDR3 is 12 amino acids. CDR3 protein: CSVEGTGWEAFF. In DNA form, the CDR3 reads TGCAGCGTTGAAGGGACAGGGTGGGAAGCTTTCTTT.

V gene TRBV28 combines with J gene TRBJ2-3; the D gene is possibly TRBD1 (5 bases). Germline loops: CDR1 MDHEN, CDR2 SYDVKM. There are 15 residues in the CDR3. V lost 3 bases and J lost 0, with 10 bases in between. CDR3 coding DNA: TGTGCCAGCAGTTTTTGGCAGGGTAGCACAGATACGCAGTATTTT. The encoded protein is CASSFWQGSTDTQYF.

The rearrangement links TRBV5-4 to TRBJ1-5, with 11 bases lining up with TRBD1. V shed 9 bases, J shed 3 bases, and the junction held 8 bases outside the gene matches. The CDR3 is 15 amino acids. Germline V gene lookup returns CDR1 SGHNT and CDR2 YYREEE (reference sequence). The CDR3, as DNA: TGTGCCACCGGGGACAGGGGGATGGACAATCAGCCCCAGCATTTT. This codes for CATGDRGMDNQPQHF. Full variable domain (remainder filled in from reference TRBV5-4 and TRBJ1-5): ETGVTQSPTHLIKTRGQQVTLRCSSQSGHNTVSWYQQALGQGPQFIFQYYREEENGRGNFPPRFSGLQFPNYSSELNVNALELDDSALYLCATGDRGMDNQPQHFGDGTRLSIL.

The gene calls are TRBV5-4 and TRBJ2-2; 11 bases align to TRBD2. The length of the CDR3 is 15 residues. Germline CDR1 and CDR2: SGHNT and YYREEE (reference sequence). V trimming: 4 bases; J trimming: 3 bases; junction bases outside the gene matches: 2. The CDR3 is CASSPGLADTGELFF. The CDR3 DNA reads as TGTGCCAGCAGCCCGGGACTAGCGGACACCGGGGAGCTGTTTTTT.